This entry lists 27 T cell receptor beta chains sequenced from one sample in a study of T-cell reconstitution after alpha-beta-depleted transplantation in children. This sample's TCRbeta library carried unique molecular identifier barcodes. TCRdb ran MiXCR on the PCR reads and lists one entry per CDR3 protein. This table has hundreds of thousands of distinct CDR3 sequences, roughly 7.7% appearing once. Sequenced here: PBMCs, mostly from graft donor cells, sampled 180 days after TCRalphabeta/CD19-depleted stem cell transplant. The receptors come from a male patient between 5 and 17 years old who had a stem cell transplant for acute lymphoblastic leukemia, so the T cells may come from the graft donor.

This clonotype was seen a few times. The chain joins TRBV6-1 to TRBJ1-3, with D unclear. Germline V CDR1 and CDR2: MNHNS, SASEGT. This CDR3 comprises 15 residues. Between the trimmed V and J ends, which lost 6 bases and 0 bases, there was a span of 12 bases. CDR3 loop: CASSADSYSGNTIYF. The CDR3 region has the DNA TGTGCCAGCAGCGCGGACTCATACTCTGGAAACACCATATATTTT.

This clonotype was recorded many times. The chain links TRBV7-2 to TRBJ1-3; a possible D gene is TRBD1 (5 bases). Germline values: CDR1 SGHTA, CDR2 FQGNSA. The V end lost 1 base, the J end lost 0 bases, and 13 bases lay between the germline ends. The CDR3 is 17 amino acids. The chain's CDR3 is CASSLGGRGSSGNTIYF. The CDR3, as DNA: TGTGCCAGCAGCTTAGGGGGCCGGGGTAGCTCTGGAAACACCATATATTTT.

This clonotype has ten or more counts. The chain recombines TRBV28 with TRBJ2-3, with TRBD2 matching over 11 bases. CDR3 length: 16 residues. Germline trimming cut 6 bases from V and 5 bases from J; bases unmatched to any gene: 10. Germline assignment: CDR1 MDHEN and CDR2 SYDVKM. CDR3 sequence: CASRQLAGEAEDTQYF. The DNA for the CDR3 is TGTGCCAGCAGACAACTAGCGGGGGAAGCAGAAGATACGCAGTATTTT.

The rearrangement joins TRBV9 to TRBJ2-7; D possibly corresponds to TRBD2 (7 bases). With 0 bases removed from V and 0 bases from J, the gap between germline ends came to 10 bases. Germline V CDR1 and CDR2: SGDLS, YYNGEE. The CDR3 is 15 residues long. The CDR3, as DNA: TGTGCCAGCAGCGTAGAGGGGGGGGACTCCTACGAGCAGTACTTC. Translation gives CASSVEGGDSYEQYF.

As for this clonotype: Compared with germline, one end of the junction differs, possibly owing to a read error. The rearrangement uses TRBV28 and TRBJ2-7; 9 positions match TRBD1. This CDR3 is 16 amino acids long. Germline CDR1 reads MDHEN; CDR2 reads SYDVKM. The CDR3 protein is CASSPLLDRGLRWRDF. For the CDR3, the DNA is TGTGCCAGCAGCCCTCTCCTGGACAGGGGTCTTAGATGGAGGGACTTC. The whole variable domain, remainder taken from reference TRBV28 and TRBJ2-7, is DVKVTQSSRYLVKRTGEKVFLECVQDMDHENMFWYRQDPGLGLRLIYFSYDVKMKEKGDIPEGYSVSREKKERFSLILESASTNQTSMYLCASSPLLDRGLRWRDFGPGTRLTVT.

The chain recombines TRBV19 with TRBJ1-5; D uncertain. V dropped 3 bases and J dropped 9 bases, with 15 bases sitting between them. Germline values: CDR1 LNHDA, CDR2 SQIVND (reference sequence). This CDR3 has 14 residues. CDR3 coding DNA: TGTGCCAGTAGTATGGATGGCCCTGGACGGCCCCAGCATTTT. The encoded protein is CASSMDGPGRPQHF.

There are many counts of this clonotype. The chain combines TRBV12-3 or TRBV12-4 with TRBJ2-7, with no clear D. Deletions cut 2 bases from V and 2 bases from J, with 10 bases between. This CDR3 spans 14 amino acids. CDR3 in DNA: TGTGCCAGCAGTTTACGGCAGGAGACCTACGAGCAGTACTTC. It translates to CASSLRQETYEQYF.

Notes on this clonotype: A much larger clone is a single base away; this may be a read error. This CDR3 is CSLDLPQGYGYTF. The CDR3 region has the DNA TGCAGCCTCGACCTCCCCCAGGGCTATGGCTACACCTTC. The V and J genes are TRBV29-1 and TRBJ1-2; weak D call: TRBD1 (5 bases). Trimming stripped 8 bases from V and 4 bases from J, with 17 bases between. From germline, CDR1 is SQVTM and CDR2 ANQGSEA. This CDR3 region has 13 residues.

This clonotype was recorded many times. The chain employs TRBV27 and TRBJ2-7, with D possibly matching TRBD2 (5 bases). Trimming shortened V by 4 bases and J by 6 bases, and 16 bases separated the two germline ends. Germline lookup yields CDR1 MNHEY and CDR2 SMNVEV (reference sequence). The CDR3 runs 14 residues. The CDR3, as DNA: TGTGCCAGCAGTTCCGGGGTCCGATCCCTCGAGCAGTACTTC. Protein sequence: CASSSGVRSLEQYF.

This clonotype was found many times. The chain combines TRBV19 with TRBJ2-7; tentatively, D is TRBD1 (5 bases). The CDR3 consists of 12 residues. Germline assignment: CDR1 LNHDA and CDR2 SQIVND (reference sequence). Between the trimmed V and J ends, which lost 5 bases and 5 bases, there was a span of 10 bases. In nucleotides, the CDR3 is TGTGCCAGTAGTCCCCCAGGGAACGAGCAGTACTTC. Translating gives CASSPPGNEQYF.

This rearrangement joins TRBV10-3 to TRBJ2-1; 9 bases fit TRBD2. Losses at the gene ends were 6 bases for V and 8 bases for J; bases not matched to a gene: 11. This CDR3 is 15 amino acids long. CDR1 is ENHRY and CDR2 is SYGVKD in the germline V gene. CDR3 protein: CAISRVAGVGDEQFF. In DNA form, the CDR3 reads TGTGCCATCAGCCGGGTAGCGGGAGTGGGGGATGAGCAGTTCTTC.

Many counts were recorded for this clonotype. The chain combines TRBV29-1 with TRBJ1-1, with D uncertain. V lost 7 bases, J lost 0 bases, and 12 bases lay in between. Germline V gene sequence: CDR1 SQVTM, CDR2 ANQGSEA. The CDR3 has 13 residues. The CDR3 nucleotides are TGCAGCGCCCCTGGGCGGTTGAACACTGAAGCTTTCTTT. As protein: CSAPGRLNTEAFF.

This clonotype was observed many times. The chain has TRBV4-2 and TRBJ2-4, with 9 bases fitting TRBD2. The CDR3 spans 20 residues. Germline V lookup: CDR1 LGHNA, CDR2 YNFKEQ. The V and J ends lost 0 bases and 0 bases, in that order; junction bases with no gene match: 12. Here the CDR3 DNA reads TGTGCCAGCAGCCAAGACCTAGCGGGATGGGGGGTCTTAGCCAAAAACATTCAGTACTTC. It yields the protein CASSQDLAGWGVLAKNIQYF.

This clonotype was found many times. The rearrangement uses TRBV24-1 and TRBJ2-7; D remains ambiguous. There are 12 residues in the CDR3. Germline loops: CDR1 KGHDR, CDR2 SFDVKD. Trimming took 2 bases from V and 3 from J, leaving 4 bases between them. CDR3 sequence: CATSDYGYEQYF. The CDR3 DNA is TGTGCCACCAGTGATTATGGCTACGAGCAGTACTTC.

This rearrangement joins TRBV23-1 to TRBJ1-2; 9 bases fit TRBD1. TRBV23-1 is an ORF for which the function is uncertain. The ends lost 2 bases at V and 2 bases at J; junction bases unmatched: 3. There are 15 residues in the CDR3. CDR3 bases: TGCGCCAGCAGTCAAGCGGGGACAGGGAACTATGGCTACACCTTC. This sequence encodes CASSQAGTGNYGYTF.

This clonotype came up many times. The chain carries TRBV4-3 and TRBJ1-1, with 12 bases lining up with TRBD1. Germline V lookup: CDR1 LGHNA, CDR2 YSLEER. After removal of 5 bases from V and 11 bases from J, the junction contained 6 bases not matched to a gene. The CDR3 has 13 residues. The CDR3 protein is CASSSRDRGPAFF. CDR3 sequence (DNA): TGCGCCAGCAGCAGCCGGGACAGGGGGCCGGCTTTCTTT.

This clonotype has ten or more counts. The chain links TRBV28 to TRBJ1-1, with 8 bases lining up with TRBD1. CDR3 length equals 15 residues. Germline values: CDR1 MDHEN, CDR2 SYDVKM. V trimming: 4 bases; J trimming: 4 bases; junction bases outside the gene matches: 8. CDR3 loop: CASSYPDRVGTEAFF. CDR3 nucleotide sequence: TGTGCCAGCAGTTATCCGGACAGGGTGGGCACTGAAGCTTTCTTT.

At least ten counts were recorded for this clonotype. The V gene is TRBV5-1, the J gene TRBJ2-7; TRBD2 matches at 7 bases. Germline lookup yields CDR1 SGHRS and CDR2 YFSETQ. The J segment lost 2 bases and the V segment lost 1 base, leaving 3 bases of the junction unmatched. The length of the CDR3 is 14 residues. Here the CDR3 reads CASSLYGTTYEQYF. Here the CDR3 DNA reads TGCGCCAGCAGCTTGTATGGGACTACCTACGAGCAGTACTTC.

The CDR3 loop reads CASSRPQGTISYEQYF. CDR3 in DNA: TGTGCCAGCAGCCGGCCCCAGGGGACGATCTCCTACGAGCAGTACTTC. J is TRBJ2-7 and V is TRBV5-4, with a possible D match to TRBD1 (6 bases). The CDR3 has 16 amino acids. Germline V gives CDR1 SGHNT, CDR2 YYREEE (reference sequence). Trimming stripped 4 bases from V and 0 bases from J, with 17 bases between.

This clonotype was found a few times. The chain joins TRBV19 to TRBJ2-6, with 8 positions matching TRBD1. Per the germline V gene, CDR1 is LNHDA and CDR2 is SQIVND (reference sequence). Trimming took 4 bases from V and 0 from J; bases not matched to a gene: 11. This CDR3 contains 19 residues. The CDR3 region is CASSTFMGQALSGANVLTF. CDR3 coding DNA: TGTGCCAGTAGTACCTTCATGGGACAGGCCCTCTCTGGGGCCAACGTCCTGACTTTC.

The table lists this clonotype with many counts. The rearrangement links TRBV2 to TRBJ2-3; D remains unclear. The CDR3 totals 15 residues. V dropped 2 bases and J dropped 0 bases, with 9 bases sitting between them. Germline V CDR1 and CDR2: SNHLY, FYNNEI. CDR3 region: CASSEKQTSTDTQYF. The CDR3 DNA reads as TGTGCCAGCAGTGAAAAACAGACAAGCACAGATACGCAGTATTTT.

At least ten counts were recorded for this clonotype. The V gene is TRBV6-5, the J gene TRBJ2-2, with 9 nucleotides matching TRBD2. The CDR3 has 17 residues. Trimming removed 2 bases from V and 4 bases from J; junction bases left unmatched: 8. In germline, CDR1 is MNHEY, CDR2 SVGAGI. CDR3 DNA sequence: TGTGCCAGCAGTTACACAAGGCTAGCGGGATTCACCGGGGAGCTGTTTTTT. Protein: CASSYTRLAGFTGELFF.

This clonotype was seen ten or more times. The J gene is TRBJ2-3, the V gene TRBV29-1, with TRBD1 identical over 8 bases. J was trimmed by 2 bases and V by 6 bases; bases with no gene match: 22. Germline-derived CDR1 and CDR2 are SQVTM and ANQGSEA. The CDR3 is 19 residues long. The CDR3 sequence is CSVGRSGGELAATTDTQYF. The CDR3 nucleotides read TGCAGCGTCGGAAGGTCAGGGGGCGAATTAGCGGCCACCACAGATACGCAGTATTTT.

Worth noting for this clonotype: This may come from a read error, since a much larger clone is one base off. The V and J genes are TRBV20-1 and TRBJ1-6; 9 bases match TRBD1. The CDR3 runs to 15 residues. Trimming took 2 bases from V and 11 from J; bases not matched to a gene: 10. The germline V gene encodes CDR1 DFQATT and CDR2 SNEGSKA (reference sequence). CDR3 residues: CSARFGTGSNTPLHF. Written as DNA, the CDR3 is TGCAGTGCTAGATTCGGGACAGGGTCGAATACACCCCTCCACTTT.

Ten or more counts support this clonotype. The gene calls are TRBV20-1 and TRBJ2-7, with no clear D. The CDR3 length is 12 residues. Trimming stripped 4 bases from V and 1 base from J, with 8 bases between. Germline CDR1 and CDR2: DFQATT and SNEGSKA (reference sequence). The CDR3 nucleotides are TGCAGTGCTAAGTCAGGATCCTACGAGCAGTACTTC. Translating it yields CSAKSGSYEQYF.

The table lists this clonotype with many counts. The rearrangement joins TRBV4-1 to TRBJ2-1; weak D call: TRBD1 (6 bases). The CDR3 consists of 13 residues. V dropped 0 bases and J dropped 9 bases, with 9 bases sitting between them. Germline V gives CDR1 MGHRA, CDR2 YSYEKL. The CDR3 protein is CASSQEGASEQFF. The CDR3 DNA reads TGCGCCAGCAGCCAAGAGGGGGCCAGTGAGCAGTTCTTC.

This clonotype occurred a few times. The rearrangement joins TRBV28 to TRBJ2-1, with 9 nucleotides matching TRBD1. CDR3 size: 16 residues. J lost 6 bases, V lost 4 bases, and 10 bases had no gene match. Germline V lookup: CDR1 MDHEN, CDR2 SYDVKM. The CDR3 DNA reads TGTGCCAGCAGTTCCAGTTGGGGACAGGGAAGCAATGAGCAGTTCTTC. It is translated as CASSSSWGQGSNEQFF. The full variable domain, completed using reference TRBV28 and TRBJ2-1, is DVKVTQSSRYLVKRTGEKVFLECVQDMDHENMFWYRQDPGLGLRLIYFSYDVKMKEKGDIPEGYSVSREKKERFSLILESASTNQTSMYLCASSSSWGQGSNEQFFGPGTRLTVL.